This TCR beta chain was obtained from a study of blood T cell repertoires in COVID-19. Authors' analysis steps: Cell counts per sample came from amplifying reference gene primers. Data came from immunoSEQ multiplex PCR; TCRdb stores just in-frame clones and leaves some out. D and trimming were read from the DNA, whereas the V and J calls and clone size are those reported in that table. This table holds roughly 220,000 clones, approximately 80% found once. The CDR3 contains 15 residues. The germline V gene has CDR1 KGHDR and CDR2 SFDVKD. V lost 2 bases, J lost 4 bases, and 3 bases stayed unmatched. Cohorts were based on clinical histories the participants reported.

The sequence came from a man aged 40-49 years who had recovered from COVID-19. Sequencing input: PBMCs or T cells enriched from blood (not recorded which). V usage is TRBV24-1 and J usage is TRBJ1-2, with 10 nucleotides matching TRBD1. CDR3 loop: CATSDSGQGIYGYTF. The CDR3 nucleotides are TGTGCCACCAGTGATTCGGGACAGGGGATCTATGGCTACACCTTC.